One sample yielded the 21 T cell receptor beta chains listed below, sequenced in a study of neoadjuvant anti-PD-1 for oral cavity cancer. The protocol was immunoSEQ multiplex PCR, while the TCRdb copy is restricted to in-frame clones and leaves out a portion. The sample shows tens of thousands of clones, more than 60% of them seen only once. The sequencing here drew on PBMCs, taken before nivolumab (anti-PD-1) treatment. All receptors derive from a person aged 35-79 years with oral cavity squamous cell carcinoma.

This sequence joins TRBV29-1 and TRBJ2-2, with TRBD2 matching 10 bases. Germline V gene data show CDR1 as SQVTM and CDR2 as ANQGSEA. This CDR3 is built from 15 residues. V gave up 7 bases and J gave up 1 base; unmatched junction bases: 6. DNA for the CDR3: TGCAGCGATTCCCGACTAGCGGGGAACACCGGGGAGCTGTTTTTT. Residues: CSDSRLAGNTGELFF.

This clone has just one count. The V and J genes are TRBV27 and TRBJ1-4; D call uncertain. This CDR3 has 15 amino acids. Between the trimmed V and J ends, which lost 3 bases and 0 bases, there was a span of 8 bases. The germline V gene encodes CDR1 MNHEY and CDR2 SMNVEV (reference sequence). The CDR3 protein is CASSFNGATNEKLFF. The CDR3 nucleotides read TGTGCCAGCAGTTTTAACGGAGCAACTAATGAAAAACTGTTTTTT.

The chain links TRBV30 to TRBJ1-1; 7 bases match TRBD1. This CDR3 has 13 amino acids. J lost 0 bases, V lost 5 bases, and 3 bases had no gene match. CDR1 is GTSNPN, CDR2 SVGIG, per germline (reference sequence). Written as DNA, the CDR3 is TGTGCCTGGGAGGGACAGATGAACACTGAAGCTTTCTTT. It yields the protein CAWEGQMNTEAFF.

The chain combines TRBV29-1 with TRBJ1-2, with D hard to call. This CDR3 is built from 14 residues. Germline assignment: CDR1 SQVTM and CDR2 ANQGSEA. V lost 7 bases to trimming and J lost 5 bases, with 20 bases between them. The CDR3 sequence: CSAGLGRSGYGYTF. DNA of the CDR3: TGCAGCGCTGGGCTGGGTAGGTCCGGATATGGCTACACCTTC.

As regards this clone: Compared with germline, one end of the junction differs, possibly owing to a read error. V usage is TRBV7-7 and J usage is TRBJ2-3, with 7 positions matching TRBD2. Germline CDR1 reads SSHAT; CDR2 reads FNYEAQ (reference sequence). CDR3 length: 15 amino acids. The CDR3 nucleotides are TGTGCTAGCAGCTTAGGGTCCAGCGGGAAAGATACGCAGTATTTT. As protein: CASSLGSSGKDTQYF. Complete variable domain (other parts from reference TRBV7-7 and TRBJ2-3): GAGVSQSPRYKVTKRGQDVTLRCDPISSHATLYWYQQALGQGPEFLTYFNYEAQPDKSGLPSDRFSAERPEGSISTLTIQRTEQRDSAMYRCASSLGSSGKDTQYFGPGTRLTVL.

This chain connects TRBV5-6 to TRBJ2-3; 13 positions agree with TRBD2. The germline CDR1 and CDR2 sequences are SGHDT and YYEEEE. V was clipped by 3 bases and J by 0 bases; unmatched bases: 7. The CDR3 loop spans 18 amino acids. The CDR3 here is CASSSGGTSGDSTDTQYF. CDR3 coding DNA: TGTGCCAGCAGCTCCGGCGGGACTAGCGGGGACAGCACAGATACGCAGTATTTT.

The CDR3 DNA reads as TGTGCCAGCAGCTTAGAACAGATGAACACTGAAGCTTTCTTT. It codes for CASSLEQMNTEAFF. The chain joins TRBV5-5 to TRBJ1-1, with no clear D. Germline V gene data show CDR1 as SGHKS and CDR2 as YYEKEE (reference sequence). Deletions cut 2 bases from V and 0 bases from J, with 8 bases between. The CDR3 is made up of 14 amino acids.

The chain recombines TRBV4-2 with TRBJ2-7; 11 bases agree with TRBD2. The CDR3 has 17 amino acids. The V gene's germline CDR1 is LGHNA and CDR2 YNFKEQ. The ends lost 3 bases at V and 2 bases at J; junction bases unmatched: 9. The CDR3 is CASSHLSGTSGPYEQYF. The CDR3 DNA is TGTGCCAGCAGCCATTTATCCGGGACTAGCGGTCCCTACGAGCAGTACTTC.

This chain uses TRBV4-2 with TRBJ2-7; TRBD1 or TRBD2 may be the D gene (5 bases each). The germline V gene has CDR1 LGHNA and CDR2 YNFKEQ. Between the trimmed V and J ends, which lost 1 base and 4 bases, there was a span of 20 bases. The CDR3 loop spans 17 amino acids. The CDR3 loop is CASSQALQEAYYYEQYF. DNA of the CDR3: TGTGCCAGCAGCCAAGCCCTACAGGAGGCATATTATTACGAGCAGTACTTC.

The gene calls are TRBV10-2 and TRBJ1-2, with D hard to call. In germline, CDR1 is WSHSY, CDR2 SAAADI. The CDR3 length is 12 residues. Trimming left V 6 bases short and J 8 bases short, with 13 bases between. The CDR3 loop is CASSSQFGGYTF. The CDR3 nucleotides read TGCGCCAGCAGCTCTCAATTCGGCGGCTACACCTTC.

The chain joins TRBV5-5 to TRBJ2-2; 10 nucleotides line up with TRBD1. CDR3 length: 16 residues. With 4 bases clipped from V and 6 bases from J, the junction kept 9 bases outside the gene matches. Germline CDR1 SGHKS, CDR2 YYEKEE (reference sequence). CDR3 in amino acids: CASSPLGQGYAGELFF. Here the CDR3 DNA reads TGTGCCAGCAGCCCGCTGGGACAGGGGTATGCCGGGGAGCTGTTTTTT.

CDR3 sequence: CASSQETGQSTGELFF. CDR3 nucleotides: TGTGCCAGCAGCCAAGAAACGGGACAGAGTACCGGGGAGCTGTTTTTT. The J gene is TRBJ2-2, the V gene TRBV14; 7 nucleotides align to TRBD1. The CDR3 is made up of 16 amino acids. Unmatched junction bases numbered 6, after V lost 0 bases and J lost 5 bases. In germline, CDR1 is SGHDN, CDR2 FVKESK.

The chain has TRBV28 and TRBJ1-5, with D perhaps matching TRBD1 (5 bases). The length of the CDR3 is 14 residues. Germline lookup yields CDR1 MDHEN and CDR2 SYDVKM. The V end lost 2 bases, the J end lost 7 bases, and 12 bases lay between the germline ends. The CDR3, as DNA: TGTGCCAGCAGTTTACTCGGGGACGGACAGCCCCAGCATTTT. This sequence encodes CASSLLGDGQPQHF. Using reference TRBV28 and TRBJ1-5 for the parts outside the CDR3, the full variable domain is DVKVTQSSRYLVKRTGEKVFLECVQDMDHENMFWYRQDPGLGLRLIYFSYDVKMKEKGDIPEGYSVSREKKERFSLILESASTNQTSMYLCASSLLGDGQPQHFGDGTRLSIL.

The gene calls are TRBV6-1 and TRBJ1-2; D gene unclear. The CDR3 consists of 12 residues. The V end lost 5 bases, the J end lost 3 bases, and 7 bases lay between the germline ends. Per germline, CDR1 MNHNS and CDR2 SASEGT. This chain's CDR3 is CASSLGYYGYTF. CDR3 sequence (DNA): TGTGCCAGCAGTTTAGGATACTATGGCTACACCTTC.

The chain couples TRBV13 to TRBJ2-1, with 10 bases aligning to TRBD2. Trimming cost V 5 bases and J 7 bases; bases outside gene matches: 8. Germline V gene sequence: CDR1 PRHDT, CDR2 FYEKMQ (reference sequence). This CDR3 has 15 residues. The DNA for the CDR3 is TGTGCCAGCAGCCCCTGGGTAGCGGGGGGAAATGAGCAGTTCTTC. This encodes CASSPWVAGGNEQFF.

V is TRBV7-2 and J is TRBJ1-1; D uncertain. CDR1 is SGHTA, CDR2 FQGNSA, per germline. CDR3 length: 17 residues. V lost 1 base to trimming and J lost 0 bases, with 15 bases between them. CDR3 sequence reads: CASSLDSLEPLNTEAFF. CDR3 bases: TGTGCCAGCAGCTTAGATTCTCTGGAGCCCCTGAACACTGAAGCTTTCTTT. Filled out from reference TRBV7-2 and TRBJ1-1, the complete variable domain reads GAGVSQSPSNKVTEKGKDVELRCDPISGHTALYWYRQSLGQGLEFLIYFQGNSAPDKSGLPSDRFSAERTGGSVSTLTIQRTQQEDSAVYLCASSLDSLEPLNTEAFFGQGTRLTVV.

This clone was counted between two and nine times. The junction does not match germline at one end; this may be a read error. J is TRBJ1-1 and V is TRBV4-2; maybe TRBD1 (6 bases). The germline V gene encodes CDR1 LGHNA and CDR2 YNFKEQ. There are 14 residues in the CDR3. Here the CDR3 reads CASRQEGSDREAFF. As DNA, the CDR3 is TGTGCCAGCAGACAAGAGGGGAGCGACAGGGAAGCTTTCTTT.

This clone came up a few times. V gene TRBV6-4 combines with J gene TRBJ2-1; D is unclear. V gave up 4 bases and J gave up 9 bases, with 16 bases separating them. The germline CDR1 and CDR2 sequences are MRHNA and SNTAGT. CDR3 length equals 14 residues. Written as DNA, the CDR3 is TGTGCCAGCAGTGGAGTGGGTGGGATGTCTGAGCAGTTCTTC. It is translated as CASSGVGGMSEQFF.

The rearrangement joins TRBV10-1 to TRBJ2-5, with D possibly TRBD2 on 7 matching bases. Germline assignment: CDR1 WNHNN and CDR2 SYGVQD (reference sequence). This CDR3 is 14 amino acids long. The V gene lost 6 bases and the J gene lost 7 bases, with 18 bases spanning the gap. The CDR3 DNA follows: TGCGCCAGCAGCCCAAACAGGGACTACGGGACCCAGTACTTC. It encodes CASSPNRDYGTQYF.

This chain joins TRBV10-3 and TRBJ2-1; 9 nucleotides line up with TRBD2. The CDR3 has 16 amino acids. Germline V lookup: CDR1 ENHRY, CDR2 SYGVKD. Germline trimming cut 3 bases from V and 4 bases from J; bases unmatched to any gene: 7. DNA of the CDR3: TGTGCCATCAGTGATCAAGGACTAGCGAAATACAATGAGCAGTTCTTC. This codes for CAISDQGLAKYNEQFF.

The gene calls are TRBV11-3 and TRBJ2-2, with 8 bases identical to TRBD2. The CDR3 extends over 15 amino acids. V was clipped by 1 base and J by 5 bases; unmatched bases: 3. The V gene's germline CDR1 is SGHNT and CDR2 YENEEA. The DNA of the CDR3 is TGTGCCAGCAGCTTAGGCGGGGGGCGAACCGGGGAGCTGTTTTTT. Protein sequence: CASSLGGGRTGELFF.